The text below deals with one T cell receptor beta chain. CDR1 is SQVTM, CDR2 ANQGSEA, per germline. The CDR3 is 12 amino acids. The V end was cut by 7 bases, the J end by 2 bases, with 11 bases between. This sample was included in a study of T cell repertoires in cytomegalovirus infection. In the study overall: In public TCR beta signatures, there were indications of both CMV infection and matching HLA type.

TCRdb called the reads again in MiXCR, with one record for every CDR3 protein. The sample holds some 200,000 distinct CDR3 sequences, roughly 9% seen once. Sample: PBMCs. The clonotype originates from a human donor in good health (CMV status not recorded). Some clones in this sample may be carry-over from other donors' samples. V and J are TRBV29-1 and TRBJ1-1, with D perhaps TRBD1 (5 bases). The CDR3 bases are TGCAGCGGAGCTCAGGGTAACACTGAAGCTTTCTTT. Its protein product is CSGAQGNTEAFF. Full variable domain (rest looked up from reference TRBV29-1 and TRBJ1-1): SAVISQKPSRDICQRGTSLTIQCQVDSQVTMMFWYRQQPGQSLTLIATANQGSEATYESGFVIDKFPISRPNLTFSTLTVSNMSPEDSSIYLCSGAQGNTEAFFGQGTRLTVV.